A selection of T cell receptor beta chains follows, all from one sample in a study of T cells in Graves' hyperthyroidism and ophthalmopathy. TCRdb itself ran the multiplex PCR reads through MiXCR, one entry per CDR3 protein. There are 500,000 to 750,000 distinct CDR3 sequences in the sample; 46% occur only once, and around 7.7% lies in the top ten. The sample taken for sequencing was peripheral blood or thyroid tissue (not recorded which). These receptor sequences come from a woman aged 18-29 years with Graves' hyperthyroidism. Both conserved end residues are part of each CDR3. D genes are given only for firm matches. Rows give clone size only sometimes, using once, few, many, or a class for an expanded clone.

v_call	j_call	d_call	clone_size	cdr3_nt	cdr3_aa
TRBV5-1	TRBJ1-1	NA	many	TGTGCCAGCAGCTTGGCAGGGACCATGAACACTGAAGCTTTCTTT	CASSLAGTMNTEAFF
TRBV15	TRBJ1-5	NA	many	TGTGCCACCAGCAGAGAGACACGAGGGCAGCCCCAGCATTTT	CATSRETRGQPQHF
TRBV27	TRBJ2-7	NA	many	TGTGCCACCGCGGAGGGAGCGCCCTACGAGCAGTACTTC	CATAEGAPYEQYF
TRBV7-2	TRBJ1-3	NA	NA	TGTGCCAGCAGCTTAGCCACGGGACACCGCTCTGGAAACACCATATATTTT	CASSLATGHRSGNTIYF
TRBV20-1	TRBJ1-2	NA	many	TGCAGTGCCAGACTCGGGGCAGGGCATGGCTACACCTTC	CSARLGAGHGYTF
TRBV7-9	TRBJ1-5	NA	many	TGTGCCAGCAGCCAACTGCGAGGGGAAAGCAATCAGCCCCAGCATTTT	CASSQLRGESNQPQHF
TRBV7-2	TRBJ2-3	NA	many	TGTGCCAGCAGCCCACAGGTGGGCGATACGCAGTATTTT	CASSPQVGDTQYF
TRBV7-2	TRBJ1-1	TRBD1	many	TGTGCCAGCAGCTTAAGGGGACGACAGGGTTTAGCTTTCTTT	CASSLRGRQGLAFF
TRBV20-1	TRBJ2-4	TRBD2	NA	TGCAGTGCCATTCTGCGGGAGGGCTTGGCCAAAAACATTCAGTACTTC	CSAILREGLAKNIQYF
TRBV29-1	TRBJ1-2	NA	NA	TGCAGCGTTGAAACAGGGAGGAACTATGGCTACACCTTC	CSVETGRNYGYTF
TRBV30	TRBJ2-5	TRBD1	many	TGTGCCTGGAGTCGTCCAGGGGGGACCCAGTACTTC	CAWSRPGGTQYF
TRBV19	TRBJ2-7	TRBD2	many	TGTGCCAGTAGTAATAGCGGGGCCTACGAGCAGTACTTC	CASSNSGAYEQYF
TRBV9	TRBJ1-1	NA	many	TGTGCCAGCAGCCCCAGGACACTGAACACTGAAGCTTTCTTT	CASSPRTLNTEAFF
TRBV4-1	TRBJ2-7	TRBD1	many	TGCGCCAGCAGCCAAGACAGGACAGGGACCGAGCAGTACTTC	CASSQDRTGTEQYF
TRBV20-1	TRBJ1-5	TRBD1	many	TGCAGTGCTTACAGGGGGGGGAGCAATCAGCCCCAGCATTTT	CSAYRGGSNQPQHF
TRBV24-1	TRBJ2-7	NA	few	TGTGCCACCAGTGGTTCCGGGAAGCAGTACTTC	CATSGSGKQYF